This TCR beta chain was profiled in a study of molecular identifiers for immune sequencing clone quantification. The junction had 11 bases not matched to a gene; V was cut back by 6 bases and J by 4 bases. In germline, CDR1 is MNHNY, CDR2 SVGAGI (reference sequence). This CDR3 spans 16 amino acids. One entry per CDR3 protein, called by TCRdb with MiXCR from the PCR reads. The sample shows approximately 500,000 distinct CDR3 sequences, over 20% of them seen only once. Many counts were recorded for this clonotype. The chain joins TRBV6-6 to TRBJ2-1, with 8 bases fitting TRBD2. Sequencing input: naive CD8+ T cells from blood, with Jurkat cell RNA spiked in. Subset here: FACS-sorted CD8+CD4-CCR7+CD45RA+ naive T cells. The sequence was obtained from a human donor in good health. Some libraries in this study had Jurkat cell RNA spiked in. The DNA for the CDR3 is TGTGCCAGCAGCTCCCCGACTAGCGCGGAGTACAATGAGCAGTTCTTC. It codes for CASSSPTSAEYNEQFF.